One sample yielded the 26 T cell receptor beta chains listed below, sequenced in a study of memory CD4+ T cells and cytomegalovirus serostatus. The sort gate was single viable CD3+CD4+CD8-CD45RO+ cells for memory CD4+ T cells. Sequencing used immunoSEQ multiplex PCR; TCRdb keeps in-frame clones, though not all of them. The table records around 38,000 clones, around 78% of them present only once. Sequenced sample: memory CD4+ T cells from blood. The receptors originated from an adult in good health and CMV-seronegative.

CDR3 sequence (DNA): TGTGCCAGCAGCTTAGCAGCGAACACTGAAGCTTTCTTT. It is translated as CASSLAANTEAFF. The V gene is TRBV5-4, the J gene TRBJ1-1, with unresolved D. Trimming shortened V by 2 bases and J by 1 base, and 6 bases separated the two germline ends. Germline V gene sequence: CDR1 SGHNT, CDR2 YYREEE (reference sequence). This CDR3 has 13 residues.

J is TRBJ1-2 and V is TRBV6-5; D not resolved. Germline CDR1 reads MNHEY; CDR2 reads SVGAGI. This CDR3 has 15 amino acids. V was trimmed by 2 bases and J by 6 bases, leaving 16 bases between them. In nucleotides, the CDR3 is TGTGCCAGCAGTTACCAGCAGAAATATTCTGATGGCTACACCTTC. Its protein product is CASSYQQKYSDGYTF.

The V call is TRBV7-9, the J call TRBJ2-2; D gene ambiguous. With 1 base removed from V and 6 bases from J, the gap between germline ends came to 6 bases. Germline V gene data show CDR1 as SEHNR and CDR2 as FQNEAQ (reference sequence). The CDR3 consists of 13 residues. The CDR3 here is CASSLVRAGELFF. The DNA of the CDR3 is TGTGCCAGCAGCTTAGTAAGGGCCGGGGAGCTGTTTTTT.

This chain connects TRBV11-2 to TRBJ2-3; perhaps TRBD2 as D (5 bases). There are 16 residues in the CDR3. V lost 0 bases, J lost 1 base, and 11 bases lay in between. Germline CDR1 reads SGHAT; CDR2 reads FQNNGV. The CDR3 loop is CASSLEGGSGTDTQYF. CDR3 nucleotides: TGTGCCAGCAGCTTAGAGGGCGGGTCCGGCACAGATACGCAGTATTTT.

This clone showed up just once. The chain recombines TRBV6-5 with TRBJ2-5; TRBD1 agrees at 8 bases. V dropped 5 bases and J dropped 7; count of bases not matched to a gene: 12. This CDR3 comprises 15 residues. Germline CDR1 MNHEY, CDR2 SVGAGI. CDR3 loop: CASSRGQDYDRTQYF. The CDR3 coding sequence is TGTGCCAGCAGTAGGGGACAGGACTACGATCGGACCCAGTACTTC.

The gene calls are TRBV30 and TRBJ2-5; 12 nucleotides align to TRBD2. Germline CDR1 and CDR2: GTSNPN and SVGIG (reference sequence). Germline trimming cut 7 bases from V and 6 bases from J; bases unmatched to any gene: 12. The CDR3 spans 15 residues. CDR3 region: CAYTSGRLRRQTQYF. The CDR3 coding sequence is TGTGCCTATACTAGCGGGAGGCTAAGGAGGCAGACCCAGTACTTC.

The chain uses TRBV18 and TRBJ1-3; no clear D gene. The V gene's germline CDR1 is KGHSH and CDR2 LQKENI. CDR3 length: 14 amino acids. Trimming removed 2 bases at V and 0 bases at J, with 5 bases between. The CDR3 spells CASSPGSSGNTIYF. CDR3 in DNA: TGTGCCAGCTCACCAGGGAGCTCTGGAAACACCATATATTTT.

The CDR3 is CASSPTTDRVQPQHF. CDR3 DNA: TGTGCCAGCAGTCCTACGACCGACCGGGTGCAGCCCCAGCATTTT. The chain combines TRBV27 with TRBJ1-5, with D uncertain. Per the germline V gene, CDR1 is MNHEY and CDR2 is SMNVEV (reference sequence). With 5 bases removed from V and 7 bases from J, the gap between germline ends came to 18 bases. The CDR3 has 15 amino acids.

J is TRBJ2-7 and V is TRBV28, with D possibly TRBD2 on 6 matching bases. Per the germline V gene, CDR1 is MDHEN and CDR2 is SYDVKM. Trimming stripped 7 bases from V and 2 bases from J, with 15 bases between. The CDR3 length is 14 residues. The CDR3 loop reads CASIPAGSAYEQYF. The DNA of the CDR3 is TGTGCCAGCATCCCGGCGGGATCAGCCTACGAGCAGTACTTC.

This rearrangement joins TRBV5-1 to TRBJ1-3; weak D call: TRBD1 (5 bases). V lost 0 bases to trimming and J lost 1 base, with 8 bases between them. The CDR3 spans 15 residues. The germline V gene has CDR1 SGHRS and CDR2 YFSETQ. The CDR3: CASSLGGESGNTIYF. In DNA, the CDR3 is TGCGCCAGCAGCTTGGGAGGGGAATCTGGAAACACCATATATTTT.

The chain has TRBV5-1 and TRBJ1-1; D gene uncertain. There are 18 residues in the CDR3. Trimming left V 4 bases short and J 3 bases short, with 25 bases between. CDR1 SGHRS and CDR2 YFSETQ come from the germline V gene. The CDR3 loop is CASSLTRGPTRKDTEAFF. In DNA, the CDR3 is TGCGCCAGCAGCCTTACTCGGGGTCCCACAAGGAAGGACACTGAAGCTTTCTTT.

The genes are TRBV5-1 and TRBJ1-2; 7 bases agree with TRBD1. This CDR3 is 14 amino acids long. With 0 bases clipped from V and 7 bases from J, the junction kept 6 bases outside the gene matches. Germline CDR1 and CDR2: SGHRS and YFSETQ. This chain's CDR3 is CASSLGQGGGGYTF. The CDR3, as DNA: TGCGCCAGCAGCTTGGGACAGGGAGGAGGTGGCTACACCTTC. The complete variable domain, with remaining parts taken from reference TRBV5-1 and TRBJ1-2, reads KAGVTQTPRYLIKTRGQQVTLSCSPISGHRSVSWYQQTPGQGLQFLFEYFSETQRNKGNFPGRFSGRQFSNSRSEMNVSTLELGDSALYLCASSLGQGGGGYTFGSGTRLTVV.

The CDR3 coding sequence is TGTGCCAGCAGTGAACAAGACTACGAGCAGTACTTC. Protein product: CASSEQDYEQYF. This rearrangement joins TRBV2 to TRBJ2-7; unclear D gene. Germline lookup yields CDR1 SNHLY and CDR2 FYNNEI. The CDR3 consists of 12 residues. V lost 2 bases and J lost 3, with 5 bases in between.

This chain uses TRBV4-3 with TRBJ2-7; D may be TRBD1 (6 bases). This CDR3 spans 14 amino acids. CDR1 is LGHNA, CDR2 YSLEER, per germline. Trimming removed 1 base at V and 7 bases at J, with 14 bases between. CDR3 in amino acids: CASSQGHRVSEQYF. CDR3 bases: TGCGCCAGCAGCCAAGGCCACAGGGTCTCGGAGCAGTACTTC.

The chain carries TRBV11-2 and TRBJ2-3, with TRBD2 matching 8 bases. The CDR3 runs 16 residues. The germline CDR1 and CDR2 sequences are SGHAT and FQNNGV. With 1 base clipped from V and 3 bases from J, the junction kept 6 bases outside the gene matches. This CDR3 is CASSLVAGLGTDTQYF. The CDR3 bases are TGTGCCAGCAGCTTAGTAGCGGGACTGGGAACAGATACGCAGTATTTT.

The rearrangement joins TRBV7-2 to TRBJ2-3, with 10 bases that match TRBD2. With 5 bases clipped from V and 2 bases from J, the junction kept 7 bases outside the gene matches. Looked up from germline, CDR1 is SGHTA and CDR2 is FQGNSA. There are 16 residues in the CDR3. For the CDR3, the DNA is TGTGCCAGCAGCCGTAGAGCGGGAGGGCCCACAGATACGCAGTATTTT. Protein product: CASSRRAGGPTDTQYF.

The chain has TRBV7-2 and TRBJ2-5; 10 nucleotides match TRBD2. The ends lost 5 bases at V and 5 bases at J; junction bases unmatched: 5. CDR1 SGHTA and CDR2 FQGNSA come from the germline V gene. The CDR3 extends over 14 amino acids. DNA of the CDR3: TGTGCCAGCAGCCTTAGCGGGAGGAGGGAGACCCAGTACTTC. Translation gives CASSLSGRRETQYF.

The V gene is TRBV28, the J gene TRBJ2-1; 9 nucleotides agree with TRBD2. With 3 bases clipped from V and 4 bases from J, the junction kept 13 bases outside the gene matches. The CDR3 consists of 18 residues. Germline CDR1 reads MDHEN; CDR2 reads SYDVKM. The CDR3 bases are TGTGCCAGCAGTTTGGGCGTGGGTAGTAGCGGGAGTTACAATGAGCAGTTCTTC. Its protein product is CASSLGVGSSGSYNEQFF.

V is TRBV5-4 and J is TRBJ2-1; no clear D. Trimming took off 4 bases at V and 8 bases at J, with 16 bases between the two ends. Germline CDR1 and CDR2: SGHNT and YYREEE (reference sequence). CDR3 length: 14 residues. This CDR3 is CASSPASVEDEQFF. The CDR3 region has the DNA TGTGCCAGCAGCCCGGCGTCCGTAGAGGATGAGCAGTTCTTC.

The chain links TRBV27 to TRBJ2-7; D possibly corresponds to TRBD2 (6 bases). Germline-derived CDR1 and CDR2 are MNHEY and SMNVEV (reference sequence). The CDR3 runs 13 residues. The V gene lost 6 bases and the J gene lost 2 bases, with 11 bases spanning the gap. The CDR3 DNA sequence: TGTGCCAGCAGGGGACTTACGACCTACGAGCAGTACTTC. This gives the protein CASRGLTTYEQYF.

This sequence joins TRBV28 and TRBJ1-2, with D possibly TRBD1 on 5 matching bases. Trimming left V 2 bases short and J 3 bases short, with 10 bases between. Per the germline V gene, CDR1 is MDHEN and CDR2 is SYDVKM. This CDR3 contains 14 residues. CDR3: CASSLIWGDYGYTF. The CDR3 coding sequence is TGTGCCAGCAGTTTAATATGGGGGGACTATGGCTACACCTTC.

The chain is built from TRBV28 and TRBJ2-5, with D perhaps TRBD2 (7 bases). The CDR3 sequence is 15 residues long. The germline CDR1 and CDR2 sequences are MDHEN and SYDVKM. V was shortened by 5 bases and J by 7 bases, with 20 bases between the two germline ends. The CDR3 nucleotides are TGTGCCAGCAGTCCTGCGGGGGCGAGCTCGGGGACCCAGTACTTC. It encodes CASSPAGASSGTQYF.

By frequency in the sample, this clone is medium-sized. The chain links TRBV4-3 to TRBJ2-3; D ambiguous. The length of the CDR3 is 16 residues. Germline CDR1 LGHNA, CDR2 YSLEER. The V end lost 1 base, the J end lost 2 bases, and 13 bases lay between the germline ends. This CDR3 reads CASSQGSRTPTDTQYF. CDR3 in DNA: TGCGCCAGCAGCCAAGGCTCAAGGACCCCCACAGATACGCAGTATTTT.

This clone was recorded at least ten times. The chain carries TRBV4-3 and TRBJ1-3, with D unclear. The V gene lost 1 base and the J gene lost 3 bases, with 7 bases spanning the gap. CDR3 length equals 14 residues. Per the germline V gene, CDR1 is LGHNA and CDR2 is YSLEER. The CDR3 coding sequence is TGCGCCAGCAGCCAAGTGACATTTGGAAACACCATATATTTT. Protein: CASSQVTFGNTIYF.

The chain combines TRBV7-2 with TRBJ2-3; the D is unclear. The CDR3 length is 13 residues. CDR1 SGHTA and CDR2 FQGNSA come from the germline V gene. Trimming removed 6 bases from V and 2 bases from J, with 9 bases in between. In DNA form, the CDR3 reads TGTGCCAGCAGTCCCCGTCTCACAGATACGCAGTATTTT. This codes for CASSPRLTDTQYF.

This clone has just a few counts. DNA of the CDR3: TGTGCCAGCAGCGTACGCTTGAACACCGGGGAGCTGTTTTTT. This encodes CASSVRLNTGELFF. This sequence joins TRBV7-2 and TRBJ2-2, with D unclear. The CDR3 has 14 residues. The V end was cut by 5 bases, the J end by 1 base, with 8 bases between. Germline V gives CDR1 SGHTA, CDR2 FQGNSA.